The 30 T cell receptor beta chains in this list originate from one sample, sequenced in a study of identical twins. A single record per CDR3 protein comes from TCRdb applying MiXCR to the 5' RACE reads. The table records just under 550,000 distinct CDR3 sequences, 13% to 15% of them present only once. These data also featured in a second study, about yellow fever vaccine responses in identical twins.

The specimen was CD4+ T cells sorted from blood. All receptors come from a woman between 18 and 29 years old in good health.

This clonotype was seen more than once but under ten times. V is TRBV7-6 and J is TRBJ1-6; 10 bases align to TRBD1. With 7 bases clipped from V and 7 bases from J, the junction kept 7 bases outside the gene matches. CDR1 is SGHVS, CDR2 FNYEAQ, per germline. This CDR3 is built from 15 residues. Here the CDR3 reads CASTPRDRGNSPLHF. CDR3 DNA: TGTGCCAGCACCCCCCGGGACAGGGGAAATTCACCCCTCCACTTT. The full variable domain, completed using reference TRBV7-6 and TRBJ1-6, is GAGVSQSPRYKVTKRGQDVALRCDPISGHVSLYWYRQALGQGPEFLTYFNYEAQQDKSGLPNDRFSAERPEGSISTLTIQRTEQRDSAMYRCASTPRDRGNSPLHFGNGTRLTVT.

This clonotype has at least ten counts. The J gene is TRBJ2-5, the V gene TRBV20-1; 7 bases are shared with TRBD1. The CDR3 sequence is 13 residues long. Germline lookup yields CDR1 DFQATT and CDR2 SNEGSKA (reference sequence). As DNA, the CDR3 is TGCAGCGTTAGTGGGGCAGGGGGATTAACCCAGTACTTC. Protein: CSVSGAGGLTQYF.

This clonotype occurred a few times. This chain joins TRBV5-1 and TRBJ2-1, with a tentative D call TRBD1 (5 bases). The ends were cut back, 0 bases at V and 7 bases at J, with 14 bases in the middle. The CDR3 extends over 15 amino acids. The germline gives CDR1 SGHRS, CDR2 YFSETQ. CDR3 loop: CASSLGPGKYNEQFF. The CDR3 DNA is TGCGCCAGCAGCTTGGGGCCAGGGAAGTATAATGAGCAGTTCTTC.

The V gene is TRBV28, the J gene TRBJ1-5, with TRBD1 matching over 8 bases. V was pared by 3 bases and J by 4 bases, with 8 bases of the junction left unmatched. This CDR3 contains 16 residues. Germline assignment: CDR1 MDHEN and CDR2 SYDVKM. This chain's CDR3 is CASSFQGASENQPQHF. The CDR3, as DNA: TGTGCCAGCAGTTTCCAGGGGGCGTCCGAAAATCAGCCCCAGCATTTT.

The table lists this clonotype with a few counts. J is TRBJ2-1 and V is TRBV5-1; D gene ambiguous. Looked up from germline, CDR1 is SGHRS and CDR2 is YFSETQ. The CDR3 runs 13 residues. V was trimmed by 7 bases and J by 7 bases, leaving 15 bases between them. CDR3: CASAVGFDNEQFF. The DNA for the CDR3 is TGCGCCAGCGCCGTGGGATTTGATAATGAGCAGTTCTTC.

There are many counts of this clonotype. The chain links TRBV12-3 or TRBV12-4 to TRBJ2-4; no clear D. CDR3 length: 12 amino acids. V lost 7 bases to trimming and J lost 4 bases, with 8 bases between them. CDR3 in DNA: TGTGCCAGCAAGGAAGGGAAAAACATTCAGTACTTC. Its protein is CASKEGKNIQYF.

V usage is TRBV6-1 and J usage is TRBJ1-5, with TRBD1 matching over 9 bases. The CDR3 is 14 residues long. Germline V gene sequence: CDR1 MNHNS, CDR2 SASEGT. V lost 7 bases to trimming and J lost 4 bases; unmatched junction nucleotides: 5. CDR3 sequence (DNA): TGTGCCAGCAAAATCGGGACAGGGAATCAGCCCCAGCATTTT. Its protein product is CASKIGTGNQPQHF.

This clonotype occurred a few times. The rearrangement joins TRBV20-1 to TRBJ2-3; D gene ambiguous. CDR3 size: 11 residues. Germline V lookup: CDR1 DFQATT, CDR2 SNEGSKA (reference sequence). V was trimmed by 3 bases and J by 13 bases, leaving 14 bases between them. CDR3 in DNA: TGCAGTGCTAGCCTACGACTCTCGGAGTATTTT. Translation: CSASLRLSEYF.

This clonotype was counted a few times. V usage is TRBV28 and J usage is TRBJ2-1, with D maybe TRBD2 (5 bases). V was shortened by 4 bases and J by 5 bases, with 15 bases between the two germline ends. CDR1 and CDR2 from the germline V gene are MDHEN and SYDVKM. The CDR3 consists of 15 residues. The CDR3 DNA reads TGTGCCAGCAGTTCCTTAGCGCTAAGACACAATGAGCAGTTCTTC. Protein product: CASSSLALRHNEQFF.

Only a few counts were recorded for this clonotype. This chain links TRBV9 with TRBJ2-2; D unresolved. The CDR3 runs 16 residues. Germline CDR1 reads SGDLS; CDR2 reads YYNGEE. The ends were cut back, 3 bases at V and 5 bases at J, with 17 bases in the middle. CDR3 protein: CASSDVPLVGTGELFF. CDR3 DNA: TGTGCCAGCAGCGATGTCCCGCTGGTTGGAACCGGGGAGCTGTTTTTT. The full variable domain, with the rest looked up from reference TRBV9 and TRBJ2-2, is DSGVTQTPKHLITATGQRVTLRCSPRSGDLSVYWYQQSLDQGLQFLIQYYNGEERAKGNILERFSAQQFPDLHSELNLSSLELGDSALYFCASSDVPLVGTGELFFGEGSRLTVL.

This clonotype occurred a few times. The chain links TRBV27 to TRBJ2-1; 7 bases line up with TRBD2. CDR1 and CDR2 from the germline V gene are MNHEY and SMNVEV (reference sequence). The junction had 5 bases not matched to a gene; V was cut back by 2 bases and J by 4 bases. There are 15 residues in the CDR3. CDR3 in DNA: TGTGCCAGCAGTTTAAGGGAGGGCCCTTACAATGAGCAGTTCTTC. Translation: CASSLREGPYNEQFF.

The chain couples TRBV7-9 to TRBJ2-1, with D maybe TRBD2 (5 bases). V lost 1 base and J 8 bases, leaving 9 bases between the germline ends. The CDR3 length is 13 residues. Germline CDR1 is SEHNR and CDR2 is FQNEAQ (reference sequence). CDR3: CASSLVTNDEQFF. CDR3 DNA: TGTGCCAGCAGCTTAGTGACTAACGATGAGCAGTTCTTC.

The table lists this clonotype with a few counts. The chain recombines TRBV24-1 with TRBJ2-1, with 7 bases identical to TRBD2. Germline CDR1 KGHDR, CDR2 SFDVKD. The CDR3 sequence is 15 residues long. J lost 9 bases, V lost 6 bases, and 13 bases had no gene match. The CDR3: CATSRRTSGVGEQFF. The CDR3 DNA follows: TGTGCCACCAGTCGTCGTACAAGCGGGGTCGGTGAGCAGTTCTTC.

The table lists this clonotype with a few counts. V is TRBV27 and J is TRBJ2-7; D not certain. With 4 bases removed from V and 0 bases from J, the gap between germline ends came to 10 bases. CDR3 length: 14 amino acids. Germline CDR1 and CDR2: MNHEY and SMNVEV (reference sequence). The CDR3 DNA sequence: TGTGCCAGCAGTTCGGAAGGAACCTCCTACGAGCAGTACTTC. This encodes CASSSEGTSYEQYF.

The chain has TRBV5-6 and TRBJ2-5; 7 bases line up with TRBD1. Germline assignment: CDR1 SGHDT and CDR2 YYEEEE. This CDR3 is built from 14 residues. The V gene end was trimmed by 4 bases and the J gene end by 3 bases; junction bases not matched to a gene: 6. The CDR3 DNA reads as TGTGCCAGCAGCAGAACAGGGGTGAAAGAGACCCAGTACTTC. It yields the protein CASSRTGVKETQYF. The full variable domain, with the rest looked up from reference TRBV5-6 and TRBJ2-5, is DAGVTQSPTHLIKTRGQQVTLRCSPKSGHDTVSWYQQALGQGPQFIFQYYEEEERQRGNFPDRFSGHQFPNYSSELNVNALLLGDSALYLCASSRTGVKETQYFGPGTRLLVL.

The V gene is TRBV20-1, the J gene TRBJ1-1; D is undetermined. V lost 5 bases and J 1 base, leaving 8 bases between the germline ends. CDR1 and CDR2 (germline): DFQATT, SNEGSKA (reference sequence). The CDR3 is made up of 12 amino acids. The CDR3 nucleotides read TGCAGTGCTGGCGCTGGGAACACTGAAGCTTTCTTT. Protein: CSAGAGNTEAFF.

The chain uses TRBV5-6 and TRBJ1-2, with 8 bases lining up with TRBD1. The V gene end was trimmed by 0 bases and the J gene end by 4 bases; junction bases not matched to a gene: 5. The germline gives CDR1 SGHDT, CDR2 YYEEEE. CDR3 length equals 15 residues. The CDR3 sequence: CASSLGQGAFYGYTF. CDR3 nucleotides: TGTGCCAGCAGCTTGGGGCAGGGGGCATTCTATGGCTACACCTTC.

This clonotype was detected a few times. The V call is TRBV29-1, the J call TRBJ2-2; D may correspond to TRBD1 or TRBD2 (6 bases each). From germline, CDR1 is SQVTM and CDR2 ANQGSEA. The CDR3 is 14 residues long. V lost 6 bases and J 0 bases, leaving 11 bases between the germline ends. This chain's CDR3 is CSVGRTANTGELFF. The CDR3 DNA follows: TGCAGCGTGGGGAGGACAGCGAACACCGGGGAGCTGTTTTTT.

The J gene is TRBJ2-7, the V gene TRBV3-1, with D possibly matching TRBD2 (5 bases). CDR1 is LGHDT and CDR2 is YNNKEL in the germline V gene (reference sequence). The CDR3 runs 15 residues. The ends were cut back, 1 base at V and 2 bases at J, with 12 bases in the middle. The CDR3 nucleotides read TGTGCCAGCAGCCAAGTCGTGAGCGGCCCCTACGAGCAGTACTTC. It specifies CASSQVVSGPYEQYF.

The sample holds many counts of this clonotype. The chain employs TRBV28 and TRBJ2-7; D could derive from TRBD1 or TRBD2 (5 bases each). The CDR3 has 15 residues. Germline V gene lookup returns CDR1 MDHEN and CDR2 SYDVKM. Between the trimmed V and J ends, which lost 3 bases and 0 bases, there was a span of 12 bases. The CDR3 sequence: CASSFWGRNSYEQYF. As DNA, the CDR3 is TGTGCCAGCAGTTTTTGGGGACGGAACTCCTACGAGCAGTACTTC.

There are a few counts of this clonotype. This chain joins TRBV20-1 and TRBJ1-6, with 7 bases matching TRBD1. The V segment lost 0 bases and the J segment 7 bases; nucleotides outside the gene matches: 3. This CDR3 is built from 14 residues. Germline CDR1 is DFQATT and CDR2 is SNEGSKA (reference sequence). The CDR3 DNA reads as TGCAGTGCTAGAGAGGGGACAGCAAATTCACCCCTCCACTTT. This translates into CSAREGTANSPLHF.

This clonotype was counted at least ten times. This sequence joins TRBV29-1 and TRBJ2-1; TRBD2 matches at 9 bases. CDR1 SQVTM and CDR2 ANQGSEA come from the germline V gene. J gave up 5 bases and V 3 bases, and 14 bases lay outside the gene matches. This CDR3 spans 17 amino acids. The CDR3 sequence: CSVERFGSSGSNNEQFF. CDR3 bases: TGCAGCGTTGAGCGCTTCGGGAGTAGCGGGAGTAACAATGAGCAGTTCTTC.

V usage is TRBV20-1 and J usage is TRBJ2-7; D not resolved. This CDR3 contains 11 residues. Trimming left V 0 bases short and J 7 bases short, with 7 bases between. Germline V gene data show CDR1 as DFQATT and CDR2 as SNEGSKA (reference sequence). The CDR3 is CSARDIGEQYV. CDR3 nucleotide sequence: TGCAGTGCTAGAGATATCGGGGAGCAGTACGTC.

This clonotype was seen a few times. V gene TRBV28 combines with J gene TRBJ2-7; 9 positions match TRBD1. V shed 6 bases and J 6 bases; nucleotides not matched to a gene: 12. Germline V CDR1 and CDR2: MDHEN, SYDVKM. The CDR3 is 15 residues long. CDR3 sequence: CASRLRGTGRAEQYF. CDR3 DNA sequence: TGTGCCAGCAGATTAAGAGGGACAGGGAGAGCCGAGCAGTACTTC.

The sample holds many counts of this clonotype. The chain employs TRBV12-3 or TRBV12-4 and TRBJ2-7; TRBD2 matches 13 bases. The CDR3 length is 14 residues. V lost 5 bases to trimming and J lost 4 bases; unmatched junction nucleotides: 2. The DNA for the CDR3 is TGTGCCAGCAGTGCGACTAGCGGGAGGTACGAGCAGTACTTC. This gives the protein CASSATSGRYEQYF.

Here the CDR3 DNA reads TGTGCCAGCAGTTGGGACACTCCACAAGAGACCCAGTACTTC. Protein sequence: CASSWDTPQETQYF. The rearrangement links TRBV7-9 to TRBJ2-5; D might be TRBD1 (6 bases). The CDR3 spans 14 residues. V shed 6 bases and J shed 2 bases, with 13 bases lying between them. Germline V gives CDR1 SEHNR, CDR2 FQNEAQ (reference sequence).

The chain recombines TRBV10-3 with TRBJ2-2, with 7 nucleotides matching TRBD2. The V segment lost 4 bases and the J segment 1 base; nucleotides outside the gene matches: 3. The CDR3 sequence is 15 residues long. Germline values: CDR1 ENHRY, CDR2 SYGVKD. The CDR3 spells CAISVGGMNTGELFF. The CDR3 DNA sequence: TGTGCCATCAGTGTCGGGGGGATGAACACCGGGGAGCTGTTTTTT.

The chain recombines TRBV12-3 or TRBV12-4 with TRBJ2-5; D call uncertain. There are 12 residues in the CDR3. V was clipped by 6 bases and J by 12 bases, with 17 bases between them. In nucleotides, the CDR3 is TGTGCCAGCAGCGCCCCTATGGGCCCCAAGTACTTC. Translated: CASSAPMGPKYF.

This clonotype was counted at least ten times. The rearrangement uses TRBV25-1 and TRBJ1-4, with no clear D. The ends were cut back, 0 bases at V and 5 bases at J, with 16 bases in the middle. Looked up from germline, CDR1 is MGHDK and CDR2 is SYGVNS. The CDR3 runs to 17 residues. The CDR3 DNA reads as TGTGCCAGCAGTGAATATAAAAGGAGCCAGGTCAATGAAAAACTGTTTTTT. This translates into CASSEYKRSQVNEKLFF.

This clonotype turned up a few times. J is TRBJ2-7 and V is TRBV28; TRBD1 matches 12 bases. CDR3 size: 15 residues. Germline assignment: CDR1 MDHEN and CDR2 SYDVKM. The junction had 6 bases not matched to a gene; V was cut back by 5 bases and J by 4 bases. The CDR3 region has the DNA TGTGCCAGCAGTCTACCGGGACAGGGGGCATACGAGCAGTACTTC. Protein: CASSLPGQGAYEQYF.